The rows below give T cell receptor beta chains drawn from one sample of a study of response to subunit inactivated influenza vaccine. In TCRdb, the RT-PCR reads were re-called with MiXCR into one record per CDR3 protein. The sample shows over 450,000 distinct CDR3 sequences, approximately 13% of them seen only once. Material: PBMCs from blood, obtained roughly 47 days after vaccination. The receptors stem from a man in his forties or fifties who received an inactivated influenza vaccine. Each CDR3 is given with its conserved first and last residue. D genes are given only for firm matches. Clone size is shown for a subset of rows, as once, few, many or a class of expanded clone.

D,J,V,size,length,CDR3
-,TRBJ1-2,TRBV6-2/TRBV6-3,-,14,CASNQQATGYGYTF
-,TRBJ2-7,TRBV7-2,-,14,CASSASGVNHEQYF
TRBD1,TRBJ1-2,TRBV5-1,few,15,CASSIQDRGSYGYTF
-,TRBJ2-3,TRBV12-3/TRBV12-4,-,14,CASSFGYSTDTQYF
TRBD1,TRBJ2-6,TRBV12-3/TRBV12-4,-,18,CTSSFPRTGIAGANVLTF
-,TRBJ2-6,TRBV4-3,few,17,CASSQDRAGTGANVLTF
-,TRBJ1-1,TRBV5-1,few,14,CASSFQGRGTEAFF
-,TRBJ2-2,TRBV6-1,-,13,CASSGQSTGELFF
TRBD1,TRBJ2-7,TRBV12-3/TRBV12-4,few,15,CASRGTGTSSYEQYF
TRBD1,TRBJ2-5,TRBV20-1,-,14,CSARPPGTVETQYF
-,TRBJ2-1,TRBV4-3,many,15,CASSLFLTLGNEQFF
TRBD1,TRBJ2-5,TRBV7-2,many,15,CASSLGDRDQETQYF